This T cell receptor beta chain was obtained from a study of T cell responses to AZD1222 COVID-19 vaccine. The wider study: Second-dose groups at about 4 or about 12 weeks were pooled. Study results and caveats: Spike-wide vaccine-associated CD4 TCRs dominated at 160-218 and 743-854. Rises in breadth and depth of Spike-specific TCRs came after two AZD1222 doses. Donors were mostly white British, more females; clonal diversity possibly underestimated.

Trimming took 2 bases from V and 2 from J, leaving 1 base between them. CDR3 length: 11 residues. Only in-frame clones appear in the TCRdb table, and some are missing; sequencing was by immunoSEQ multiplex PCR. This table has approximately 94,000 clones, around 90% appearing once. Worth noting for this clone: Its specificity is not known.

The TCR was taken from an adult in good health. This chain connects TRBV12-3 or TRBV12-4 to TRBJ2-7, with D uncertain. This sample comprised peripheral blood, obtained on day 0 of AZD1222 vaccination. This CDR3 reads CASSLTYEQYF. The CDR3 DNA sequence: TGTGCCAGCAGTTTAACCTACGAGCAGTACTTC.